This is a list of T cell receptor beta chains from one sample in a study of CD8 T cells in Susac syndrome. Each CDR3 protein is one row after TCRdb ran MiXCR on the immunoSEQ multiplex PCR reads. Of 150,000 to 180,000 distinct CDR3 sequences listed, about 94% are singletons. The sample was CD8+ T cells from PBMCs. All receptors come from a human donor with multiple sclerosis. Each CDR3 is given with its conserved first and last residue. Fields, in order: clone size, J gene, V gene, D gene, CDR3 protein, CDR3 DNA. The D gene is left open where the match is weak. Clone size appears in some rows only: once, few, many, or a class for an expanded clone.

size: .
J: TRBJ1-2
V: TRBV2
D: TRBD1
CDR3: CASIRTGPNRYGYTF
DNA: TGTGCCAGCATCAGGACAGGGCCCAACCGCTATGGCTACACCTTC

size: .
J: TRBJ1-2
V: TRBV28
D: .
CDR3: CASSPRQARHYGYTF
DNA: TGTGCCAGCAGCCCCCGACAGGCGCGGCACTATGGCTACACCTTC

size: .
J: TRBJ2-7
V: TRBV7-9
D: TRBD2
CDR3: CASSFAREGEQYF
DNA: TGTGCCAGCAGCTTTGCCAGGGAGGGCGAGCAGTACTTC

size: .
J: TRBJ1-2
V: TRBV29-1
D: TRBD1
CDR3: CSVIQGAGYGYTF
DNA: TGCAGCGTGATACAGGGGGCGGGATATGGCTACACCTTC

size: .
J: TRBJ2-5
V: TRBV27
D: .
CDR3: CASRDSETQYF
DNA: TGTGCCAGCCGGGACTCAGAGACCCAGTACTTC

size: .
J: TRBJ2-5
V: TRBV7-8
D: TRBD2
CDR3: CASTGGSAQYF
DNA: TGTGCCAGCACGGGGGGGTCAGCCCAGTACTTC

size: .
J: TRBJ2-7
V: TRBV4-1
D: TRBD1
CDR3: CASSPGQGLRQYF
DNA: TGCGCCAGCAGCCCAGGACAGGGGTTAAGGCAGTACTTC

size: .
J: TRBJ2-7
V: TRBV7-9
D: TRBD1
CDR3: CASSPRDRDYEQYF
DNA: TGTGCCAGCAGCCCCCGGGACAGGGACTACGAGCAGTACTTC

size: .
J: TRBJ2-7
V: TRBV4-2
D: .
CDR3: CASSQEGDGSYEQYF
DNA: TGTGCCAGCAGCCAAGAAGGGGATGGCTCCTACGAGCAGTACTTC

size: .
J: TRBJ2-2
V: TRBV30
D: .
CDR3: CAWSGPTPLRGDTGELFF
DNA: TGTGCCTGGAGTGGACCGACTCCCCTCAGGGGAGACACCGGGGAGCTGTTTTTT

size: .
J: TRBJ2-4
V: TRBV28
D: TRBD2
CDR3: CAVQRRGERYIQYF
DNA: TGTGCTGTCCAGAGGCGGGGGGAGAGATACATTCAGTACTTC

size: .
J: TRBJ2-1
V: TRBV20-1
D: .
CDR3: CSARLSAVRDNEQFF
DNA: TGCAGTGCTAGATTAAGTGCGGTTAGGGACAATGAGCAGTTCTTC

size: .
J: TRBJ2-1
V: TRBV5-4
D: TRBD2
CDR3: CASSLGPPLAGIHEQFF
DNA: TGTGCCAGCAGCTTGGGCCCCCCGCTAGCGGGGATCCATGAGCAGTTCTTC

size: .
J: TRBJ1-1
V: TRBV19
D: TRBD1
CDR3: CASSDRANTEAFF
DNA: TGTGCCAGTAGCGACAGGGCGAACACTGAAGCTTTCTTT

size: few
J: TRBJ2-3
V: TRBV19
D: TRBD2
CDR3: CASSSSGGTDTQYF
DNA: TGTGCCAGTAGTTCAAGCGGGGGGACAGATACGCAGTATTTT

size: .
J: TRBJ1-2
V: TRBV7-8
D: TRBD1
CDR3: CASSSTGQLNYGYTF
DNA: TGTGCCAGCAGCTCTACGGGACAGCTGAACTATGGCTACACCTTC

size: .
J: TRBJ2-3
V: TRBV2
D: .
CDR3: CASSRQDTQYF
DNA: TGTGCCAGCAGCCGCCAAGATACGCAGTATTTT

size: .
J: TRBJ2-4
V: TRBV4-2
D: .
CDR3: CASSQDLGAKNIQYF
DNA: TGTGCCAGCAGCCAAGATCTGGGGGCCAAAAACATTCAGTACTTC

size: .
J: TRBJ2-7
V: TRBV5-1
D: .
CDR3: CASTDPAAFYEQYF
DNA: TGCGCCAGCACCGACCCGGCAGCTTTCTACGAGCAGTACTTC

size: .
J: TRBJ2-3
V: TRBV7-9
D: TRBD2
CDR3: CASSFLLAGLTDTQYF
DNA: TGTGCCAGCAGCTTCCTTCTAGCGGGGCTCACAGATACGCAGTATTTT

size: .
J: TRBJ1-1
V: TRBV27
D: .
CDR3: CASRPIGTELSAFF
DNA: TGTGCCAGCAGACCAATCGGGACGGAGCTGTCTGCTTTCTTT

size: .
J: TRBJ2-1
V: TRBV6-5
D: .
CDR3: CASGLVGYNEQFF
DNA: TGTGCCAGCGGGTTGGTGGGATACAATGAGCAGTTCTTC

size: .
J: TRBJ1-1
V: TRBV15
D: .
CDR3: CATSRSTEAFF
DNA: TGTGCCACCAGCAGAAGTACGGAAGCTTTCTTT

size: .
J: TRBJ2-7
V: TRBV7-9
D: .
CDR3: CASSLVGGPTYEQYF
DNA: TGTGCCAGCAGCTTAGTCGGGGGGCCCACCTACGAGCAGTACTTC

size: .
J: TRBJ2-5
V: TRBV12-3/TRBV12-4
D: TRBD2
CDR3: CASTTSGLVWTQYF
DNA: TGTGCCAGCACCACCAGCGGACTAGTATGGACCCAGTACTTC

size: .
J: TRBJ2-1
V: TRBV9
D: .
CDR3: CASSSGQTKRDEQFF
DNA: TGTGCCAGCAGCTCCGGACAGACAAAGCGCGATGAGCAGTTCTTC

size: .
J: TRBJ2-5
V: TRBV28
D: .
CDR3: CASSLGRTRETQYF
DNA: TGTGCCAGCAGTTTAGGACGTACCAGGGAGACCCAGTACTTC

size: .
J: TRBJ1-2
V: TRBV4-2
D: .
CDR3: CASSQDSEGFINYGYTF
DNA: TGTGCCAGCAGCCAAGATAGCGAAGGTTTTATTAACTATGGCTACACCTTC

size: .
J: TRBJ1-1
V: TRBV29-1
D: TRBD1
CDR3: CSAGTGESPVQAFF
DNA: TGCAGCGCTGGGACAGGGGAGTCACCGGTCCAAGCTTTCTTT

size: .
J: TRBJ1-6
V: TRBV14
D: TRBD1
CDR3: CASSQGRTGRDSPLHF
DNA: TGTGCCAGCAGCCAAGGGAGGACAGGAAGGGATTCACCCCTCCACTTT

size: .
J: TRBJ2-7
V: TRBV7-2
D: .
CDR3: CACIPGDTASHEQYF
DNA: TGTGCCTGCATCCCGGGGGACACGGCATCCCACGAGCAGTACTTC

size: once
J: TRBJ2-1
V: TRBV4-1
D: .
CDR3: CASSPLGTIAYNEQFF
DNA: TGCGCCAGCAGCCCTCTTGGGACGATAGCTTACAATGAGCAGTTCTTC

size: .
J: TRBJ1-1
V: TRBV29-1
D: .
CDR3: CSSMGGRNTEAFF
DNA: TGCAGCTCGATGGGGGGGAGGAACACTGAAGCTTTCTTT

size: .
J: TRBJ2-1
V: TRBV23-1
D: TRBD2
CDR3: CASSQSAGTSNNEQFF
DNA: TGCGCCAGCAGTCAATCCGCCGGGACTAGCAACAATGAGCAGTTCTTC

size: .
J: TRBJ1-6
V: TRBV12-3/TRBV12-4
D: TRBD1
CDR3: CASRLGTDNNSPLHF
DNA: TGTGCCAGCCGGCTCGGGACAGATAATAATTCACCCCTCCACTTT

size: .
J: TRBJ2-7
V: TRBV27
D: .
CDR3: CASRTLYEQYF
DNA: TGTGCCAGCAGAACCCTCTACGAGCAGTACTTC

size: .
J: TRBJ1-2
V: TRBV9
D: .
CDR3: CASSGDTKRAYGYTF
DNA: TGTGCCAGCAGCGGGGACACCAAACGAGCATATGGCTACACCTTC

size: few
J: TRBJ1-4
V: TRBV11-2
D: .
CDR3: CASSSRDRDEKLFF
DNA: TGTGCCAGCAGCTCCCGGGACCGAGACGAAAAACTGTTTTTT

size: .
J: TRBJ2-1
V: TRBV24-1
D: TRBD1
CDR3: CATSDHLKPGGDEQFF
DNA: TGTGCCACCAGTGACCACCTCAAACCAGGGGGAGATGAGCAGTTCTTC

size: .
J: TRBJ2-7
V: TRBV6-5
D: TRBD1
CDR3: CASSSGTGAPYEQYF
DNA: TGTGCCAGCAGCTCCGGGACAGGAGCTCCCTACGAGCAGTACTTC

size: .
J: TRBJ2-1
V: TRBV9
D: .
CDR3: CASSEGEAIYNEQFF
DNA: TGTGCCAGCAGCGAGGGGGAAGCTATCTACAATGAGCAGTTCTTC

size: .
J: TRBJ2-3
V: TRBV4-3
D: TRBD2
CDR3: CASSQVLGLGGGATDTQYF
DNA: TGCGCCAGCAGCCAAGTGCTGGGGCTTGGCGGGGGGGCCACAGATACGCAGTATTTT

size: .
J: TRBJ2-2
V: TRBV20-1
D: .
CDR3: CSATRQSELFF
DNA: TGCAGTGCCACCCGGCAGAGCGAGCTGTTTTTT

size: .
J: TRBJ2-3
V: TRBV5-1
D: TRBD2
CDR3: CASSLGLEDTDTQYF
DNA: TGCGCCAGCAGCTTAGGACTAGAGGACACAGATACGCAGTATTTT

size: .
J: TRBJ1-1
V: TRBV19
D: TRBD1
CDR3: CATLQGYTEAFF
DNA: TGTGCCACCTTACAGGGGTATACTGAAGCTTTCTTT

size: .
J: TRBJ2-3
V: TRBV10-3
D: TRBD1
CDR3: CAISEPGQGADTQYF
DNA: TGTGCCATCAGTGAGCCTGGACAGGGGGCAGATACGCAGTATTTT

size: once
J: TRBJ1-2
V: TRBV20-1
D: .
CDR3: CSANLLDSNYGYTF
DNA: TGCAGTGCCAACCTACTGGACAGTAACTATGGCTACACCTTC

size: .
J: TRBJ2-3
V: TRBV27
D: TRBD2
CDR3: CASSTLAGSGADTQYF
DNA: TGTGCCAGCAGTACCTTAGCGGGGTCCGGTGCAGATACGCAGTATTTT

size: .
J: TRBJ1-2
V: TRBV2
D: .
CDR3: CASLGNGYTF
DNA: TGTGCCAGCCTGGGGAACGGCTACACCTTC

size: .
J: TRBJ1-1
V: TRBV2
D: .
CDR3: CASSEKGYTEAFF
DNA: TGTGCCAGCAGTGAAAAGGGCTACACTGAAGCTTTCTTT

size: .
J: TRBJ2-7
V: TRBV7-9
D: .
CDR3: CASSPYGDHYEQYF
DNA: TGTGCCAGCAGCCCGTATGGGGACCACTACGAGCAGTACTTC

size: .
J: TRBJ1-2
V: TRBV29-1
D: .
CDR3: CSVEDRQRGGYGYTF
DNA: TGCAGCGTTGAAGATCGTCAGAGAGGCGGCTATGGCTACACCTTC

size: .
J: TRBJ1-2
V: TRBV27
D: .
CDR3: CASSLGSGVTYGYTF
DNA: TGTGCCAGCAGTTTAGGGTCTGGGGTCACCTATGGCTACACCTTC

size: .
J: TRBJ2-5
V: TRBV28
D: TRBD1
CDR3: CASSRPGTVLGETQYF
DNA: TGTGCCAGCAGTCGGCCTGGGACAGTTTTGGGAGAGACCCAGTACTTC

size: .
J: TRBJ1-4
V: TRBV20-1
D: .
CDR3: CSARPLGTANEKLFF
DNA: TGCAGTGCTAGGCCCTTAGGGACCGCCAATGAAAAACTGTTTTTT

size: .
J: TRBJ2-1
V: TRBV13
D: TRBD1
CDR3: CASSLGAGGHNEQFF
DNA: TGTGCCAGCAGCTTGGGGGCAGGGGGCCACAATGAGCAGTTCTTC

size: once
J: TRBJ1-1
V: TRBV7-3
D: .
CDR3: CASSLSNRNTEAFF
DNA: TGTGCCAGCAGCTTATCCAACAGGAACACTGAAGCTTTCTTT

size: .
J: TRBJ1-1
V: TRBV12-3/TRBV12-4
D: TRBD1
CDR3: CASSPGTVEAFF
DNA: TGTGCCAGCAGTCCCGGGACAGTTGAAGCTTTCTTT

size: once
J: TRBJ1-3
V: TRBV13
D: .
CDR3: CASSLGKSGNTIYF
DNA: TGTGCCAGCAGCTTAGGGAAATCTGGAAACACCATATATTTT